This is a list of T cell receptor beta chains from one sample in a study of Graves' ophthalmopathy and Graves' hyperthyroidism. Via MiXCR, TCRdb re-called the multiplex PCR reads, giving one row per CDR3 protein. The data contain some 360,000 distinct CDR3 sequences, about 17% of them singletons. Sequencing was done on a sample of peripheral blood. The receptors derive from an adult woman with stable Graves' hyperthyroidism. Both conserved end residues are trimmed from each CDR3. The D gene is left open where the match is weak.

cdr3_length	v_call	j_call	d_call	cdr3_aa
12	TRBV12-3/TRBV12-4	TRBJ1-2	.	ASSLKAGVGGYT
14	TRBV12-3/TRBV12-4	TRBJ2-2	TRBD2	ASSGLAGTNTGELF
14	TRBV7-8	TRBJ1-5	.	ASSRGSGEEFSAQH
16	TRBV2	TRBJ2-5	TRBD2	ASSEPSGRAKGQETQY
13	TRBV29-1	TRBJ1-2	TRBD1	SVELAGQPNYGYT
12	TRBV12-3/TRBV12-4	TRBJ1-6	.	ASSLSRANSPLH
14	TRBV11-2	TRBJ1-1	TRBD1	ASSSRDRGRNTEAF
10	TRBV28	TRBJ2-7	.	ASSWENYEQY
12	TRBV27	TRBJ1-2	.	ASSFWGAAPGYT
13	TRBV30	TRBJ2-7	.	AWSARPDYLGEQY
13	TRBV6-2/TRBV6-3	TRBJ2-2	.	ASSPWSGDTGELF
12	TRBV20-1	TRBJ2-7	.	SAIDGREGYEQY
12	TRBV6-1	TRBJ1-6	TRBD1	ASSPGTGSSPLH
12	TRBV28	TRBJ2-2	.	ASSRQFEVGELF
13	TRBV27	TRBJ1-5	TRBD1	ASSPPGDRGQPQH
12	TRBV2	TRBJ2-5	.	ASSGQILQETQY
12	TRBV6-2/TRBV6-3	TRBJ2-7	.	ASSYSIFPDEQY
11	TRBV10-3	TRBJ1-2	.	ATHGGEGYGYT
9	TRBV12-3/TRBV12-4	TRBJ2-2	.	ASTPSGELF
12	TRBV6-4	TRBJ1-1	.	ASSYTSRNTEAF
14	TRBV27	TRBJ2-5	.	ASSPGAGEPVETQY
14	TRBV18	TRBJ2-2	TRBD2	ASSPFGTSSTGELF
11	TRBV20-1	TRBJ2-7	.	SADLDISYEQY
11	TRBV6-1	TRBJ2-7	.	ASGSRYTYEQY
14	TRBV6-5	TRBJ2-7	TRBD1	ASSYASDRAFYEQY
11	TRBV2	TRBJ1-2	.	ASSEWGSHGYT
13	TRBV20-1	TRBJ1-5	TRBD1	SAREGTGGIGPQH
11	TRBV6-2/TRBV6-3	TRBJ1-1	.	AGRDGQNTEAF
13	TRBV24-1	TRBJ2-7	.	ATSDLGGALNEQY
14	TRBV11-2	TRBJ2-7	TRBD1	ASSSFGTGSTYEQY
11	TRBV20-1	TRBJ1-1	TRBD1	SAGRTGGGEAF
13	TRBV12-3/TRBV12-4	TRBJ2-2	TRBD1	ASCFDRGNTGELF
10	TRBV7-3	TRBJ1-1	TRBD1	ASSSRTGGLI
13	TRBV3-1	TRBJ2-7	TRBD1	ASSHTGTDSYEQY
13	TRBV7-8	TRBJ2-5	.	ASSLERMWGETQY
12	TRBV19	TRBJ1-2	.	ASSGPRTAFGYT
13	TRBV24-1	TRBJ2-2	.	ATSDFLGDTGELF
13	TRBV6-2/TRBV6-3	TRBJ1-1	TRBD1	ASSYSRRGRTEAF
13	TRBV4-1	TRBJ2-7	.	ASSHKAGETYEQY
12	TRBV27	TRBJ1-5	TRBD1	ASRGQGLNQPQH
12	TRBV12-3/TRBV12-4	TRBJ2-2	.	ASSSSLFLGELF
11	TRBV20-1	TRBJ1-5	.	SASTGFDQPQH
11	TRBV28	TRBJ2-7	.	ASARGTSYEQY
11	TRBV6-2/TRBV6-3	TRBJ1-1	.	ASSALGYTEAF
10	TRBV20-1	TRBJ2-5	TRBD2	SANLAGETQY
12	TRBV9	TRBJ2-5	TRBD2	ASSATSGSETQY
11	TRBV7-3	TRBJ1-1	.	ASSRTVGTEAF
13	TRBV2	TRBJ1-5	.	ASRAGTASNQPQH
12	TRBV4-1	TRBJ2-7	TRBD2	ASSRGREGHEQY
12	TRBV28	TRBJ2-5	.	ASSLTQGWETQY
11	TRBV6-2/TRBV6-3	TRBJ2-7	.	ASSYPVVYEQY
16	TRBV7-2	TRBJ1-2	TRBD1	ASSLTGVGRGQNYGYT
16	TRBV11-2	TRBJ2-5	TRBD2	ASSAAPGLDTPRGTQY
12	TRBV19	TRBJ1-1	TRBD1	ASTLGWQGAEAF
14	TRBV11-1	TRBJ2-2	.	ASSFNLGLRSGELF
11	TRBV20-1	TRBJ2-7	.	SARRSGAYEQY
11	TRBV7-2	TRBJ1-1	.	ASSLSPGTEAF
15	TRBV4-2	TRBJ1-2	.	ASSPEAGTLMNYGYT
11	TRBV7-2	TRBJ2-5	.	ASSLPEQETQY